This T cell receptor (beta chain) emerged from a study of blood T cell repertoires in COVID-19. As handled by the study authors: By means of reference gene primer amplification, nucleated cell counts were estimated. Profiling relied on immunoSEQ multiplex PCR, and the TCRdb table lists in-frame clones only, not all of them. That table gives V, J and clone size, and the DNA gave D and trimming. The sample holds 250,000 to 300,000 clones, roughly 90% seen once. V was clipped by 6 bases and J by 8 bases; unmatched bases: 14. The CDR3 is 15 amino acids. Germline values: CDR1 MDHEN, CDR2 SYDVKM. This clonotype was sampled from a woman between 40 and 55 years old with acute COVID-19. The specimen sequenced was PBMCs or T cells enriched from blood (not recorded which). The V gene is TRBV28, the J gene TRBJ1-2; 8 positions agree with TRBD1. CDR3 in DNA: TGTGCCAGCAGCCGCTTAAACCAGGGGGCGTTAGGCTACACCTTC. This encodes CASSRLNQGALGYTF.